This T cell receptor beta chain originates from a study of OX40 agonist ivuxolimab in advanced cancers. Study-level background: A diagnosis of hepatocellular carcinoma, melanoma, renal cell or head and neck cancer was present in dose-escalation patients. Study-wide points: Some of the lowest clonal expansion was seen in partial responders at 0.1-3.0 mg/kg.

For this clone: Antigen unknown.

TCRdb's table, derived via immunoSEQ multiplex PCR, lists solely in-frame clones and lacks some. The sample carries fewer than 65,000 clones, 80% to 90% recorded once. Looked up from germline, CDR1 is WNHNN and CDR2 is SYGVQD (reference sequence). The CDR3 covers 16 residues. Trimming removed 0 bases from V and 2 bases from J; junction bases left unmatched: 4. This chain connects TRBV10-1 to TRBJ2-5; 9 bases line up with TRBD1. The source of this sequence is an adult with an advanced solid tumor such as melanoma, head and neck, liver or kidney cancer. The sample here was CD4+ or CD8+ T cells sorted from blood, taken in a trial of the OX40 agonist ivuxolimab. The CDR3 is CASSESGTGKQETQYF. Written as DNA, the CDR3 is TGCGCCAGCAGTGAGTCCGGGACAGGGAAACAAGAGACCCAGTACTTC.